This T cell receptor beta chain was sequenced during a study of blood T cells in healthy people across ages. V lost 4 bases and J lost 4, with 10 bases in between. The CDR3 consists of 12 residues. Germline V lookup: CDR1 DFQATT, CDR2 SNEGSKA (reference sequence). Aged about 6 to 90, donors were systemically healthy Caucasians from Russia. Every sample gave at least 5 micrograms of total RNA when it was extracted. Regarding the study as a whole: Leaving the PBMCs unsorted stopped any conclusive comparison of naive versus antigen-experienced cells.

This clonotype was detected a few times. The target antigen is unknown. Primers used in a second PCR of roughly 6 to 11 cycles were a sample-barcoded 5' primer and a J-beta primer mix. Each cDNA molecule was tagged by a template-switch adaptor with 12 random nucleotides. Via MiXCR, TCRdb re-called the 5' RACE reads, giving one row per CDR3 protein. The sample includes 2 million or so distinct CDR3 sequences, about 49% of them seen just once. Material for sequencing was blood. This TCR came from a woman between 40 and 50 years old in good health. The rearrangement uses TRBV20-1 and TRBJ1-2; possible D gene TRBD1, 5 bases. The CDR3 reads CSAIAGTYGYTF. The CDR3, as DNA: TGCAGTGCTATCGCAGGGACCTATGGCTACACCTTC.